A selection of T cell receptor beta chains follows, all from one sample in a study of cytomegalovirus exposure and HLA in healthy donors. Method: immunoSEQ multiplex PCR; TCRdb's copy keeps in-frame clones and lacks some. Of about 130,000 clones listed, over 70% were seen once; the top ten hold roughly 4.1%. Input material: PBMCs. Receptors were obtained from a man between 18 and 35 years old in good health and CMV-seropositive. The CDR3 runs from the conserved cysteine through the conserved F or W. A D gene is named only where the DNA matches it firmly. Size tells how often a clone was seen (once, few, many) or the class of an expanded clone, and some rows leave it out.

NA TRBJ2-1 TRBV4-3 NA TGCGCCAGCAGCCAAACAAGCGGTGGGTCCTACAATGAGCAGTTCTTC CASSQTSGGSYNEQFF
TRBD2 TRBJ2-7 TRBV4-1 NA TGCGCCAGCAGCCAAGTCCCCCCACTAGCGGGAGGCCAGGGGTTGTACGAGCAGTACTTC CASSQVPPLAGGQGLYEQYF
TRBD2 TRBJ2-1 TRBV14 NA TGTGCCAGCAGCTTCTCTAGCGGGGATTACAATGAGCAGTTCTTC CASSFSSGDYNEQFF
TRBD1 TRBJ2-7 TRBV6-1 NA TGTGCCAGCAGCTGGGACAGGGCGACCGAGCAGTACTTC CASSWDRATEQYF
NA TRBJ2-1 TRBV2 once TGTGCCAGTTTTGAGGCGGTTCACTACAATGAGCAGTTCTTC CASFEAVHYNEQFF
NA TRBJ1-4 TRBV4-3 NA TGCGCCAGCAGCCAAACGACGGGGAAAGGGGGTGAAAAACTGTTTTTT CASSQTTGKGGEKLFF
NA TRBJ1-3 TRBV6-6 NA TGTGCCAGCAGGGGCCGCTCTGGAAACACCATATATTTT CASRGRSGNTIYF
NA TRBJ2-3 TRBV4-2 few TGTGCCAGCAGCCAAGGGGTGTGGGGACTCCAAAGTATCCGCACAGATACGCAGTATTTT CASSQGVWGLQSIRTDTQYF
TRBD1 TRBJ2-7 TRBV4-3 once TGCGCCAGCAGCCCCGGGGACAGCTCCTACGAGCAGTACTTC CASSPGDSSYEQYF
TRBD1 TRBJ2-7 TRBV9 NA TGTGCCAGCAGCCCCCGACAGGGCGCCTACGAGCAGTACTTC CASSPRQGAYEQYF